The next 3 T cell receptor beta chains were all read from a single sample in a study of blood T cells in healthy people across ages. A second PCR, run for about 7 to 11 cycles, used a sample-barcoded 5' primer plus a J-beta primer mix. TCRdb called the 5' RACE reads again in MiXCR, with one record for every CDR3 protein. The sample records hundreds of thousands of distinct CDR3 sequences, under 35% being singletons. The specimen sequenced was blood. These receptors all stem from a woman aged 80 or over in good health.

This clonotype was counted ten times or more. The CDR3 region has the DNA TGTGCCAGCAGCTTATTGGCCCAGGCCGTAACAGATACGCAGTATTTT. Translating it yields CASSLLAQAVTDTQYF. V gene TRBV7-9 combines with J gene TRBJ2-3; no definite D call. Trimming left V 2 bases short and J 3 bases short, with 15 bases between. The CDR3 loop spans 16 amino acids. The V gene's germline CDR1 is SEHNR and CDR2 FQNEAQ (reference sequence).

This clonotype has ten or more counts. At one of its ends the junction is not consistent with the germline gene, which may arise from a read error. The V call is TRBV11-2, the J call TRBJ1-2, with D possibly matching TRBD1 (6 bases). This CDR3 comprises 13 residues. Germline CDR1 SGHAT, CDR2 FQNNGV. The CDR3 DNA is TGTGCCAGCAGTTTAGGGGGGCGTTATGGCTACACCTTC. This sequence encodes CASSLGGRYGYTF.

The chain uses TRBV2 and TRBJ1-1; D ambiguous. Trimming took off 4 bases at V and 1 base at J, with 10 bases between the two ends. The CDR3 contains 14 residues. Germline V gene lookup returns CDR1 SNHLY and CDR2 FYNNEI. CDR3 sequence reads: CASSVGYRNTEAFF. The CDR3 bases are TGTGCCAGCAGTGTAGGGTACAGGAACACTGAAGCTTTCTTT.